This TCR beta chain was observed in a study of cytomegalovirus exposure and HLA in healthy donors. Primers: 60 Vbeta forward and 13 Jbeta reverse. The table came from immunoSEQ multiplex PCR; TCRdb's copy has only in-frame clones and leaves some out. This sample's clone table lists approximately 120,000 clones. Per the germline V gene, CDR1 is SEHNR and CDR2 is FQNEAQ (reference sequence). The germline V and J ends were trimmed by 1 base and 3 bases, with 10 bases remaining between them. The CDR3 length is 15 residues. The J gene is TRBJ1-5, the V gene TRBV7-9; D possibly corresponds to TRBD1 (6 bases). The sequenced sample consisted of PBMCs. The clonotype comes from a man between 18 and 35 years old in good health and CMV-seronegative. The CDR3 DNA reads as TGTGCCAGCAGCTTAGGGACAGTACTCAATCAGCCCCAGCATTTT. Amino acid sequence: CASSLGTVLNQPQHF.